Each of the 31 T cell receptor beta chains below was sequenced from the same sample in a study of cytomegalovirus exposure and HLA in healthy donors. The PCR contained 60 Vbeta and 13 Jbeta primers. Produced via immunoSEQ multiplex PCR; TCRdb's table is partial and in-frame only. The sample has over 130,000 clones, 55% to 70% seen once. The sequenced sample was PBMCs. Every receptor here comes from a woman aged 55-70 years in good health and CMV-seropositive.

The chain carries TRBV19 and TRBJ2-1; D unresolved. The V and J ends lost 8 bases and 9 bases respectively, with 14 bases between them. This CDR3 region has 12 residues. Per the germline V gene, CDR1 is LNHDA and CDR2 is SQIVND (reference sequence). CDR3 region: CASLPSVGEQFF. CDR3 DNA: TGTGCCAGTTTGCCATCGGTTGGTGAGCAGTTCTTC.

The chain combines TRBV27 with TRBJ1-5, with D hard to call. There are 15 residues in the CDR3. V was shortened by 0 bases and J by 2 bases, with 8 bases between the two germline ends. Germline V lookup: CDR1 MNHEY, CDR2 SMNVEV (reference sequence). The CDR3 region has the DNA TGTGCCAGCAGTTTATCTGGGCCGGGCAATCAGCCCCAGCATTTT. Translating it yields CASSLSGPGNQPQHF.

The chain employs TRBV29-1 and TRBJ1-1; D not resolved. This CDR3 is built from 11 residues. Germline V lookup: CDR1 SQVTM, CDR2 ANQGSEA. V was trimmed by 7 bases and J by 1 base, leaving 7 bases between them. CDR3 amino acids: CSGNKNTEAFF. The DNA of the CDR3 is TGCAGCGGCAACAAGAACACTGAAGCTTTCTTT.

V gene TRBV30 combines with J gene TRBJ1-2; 9 bases map to TRBD1. CDR1 is GTSNPN, CDR2 SVGIG, per germline (reference sequence). The CDR3 runs to 16 residues. Unmatched junction bases numbered 12, after V lost 5 bases and J lost 2 bases. CDR3 sequence (DNA): TGTGCCTGGTACCGGGACAGGGTGAAGGGAAACTATGGCTACACCTTC. As protein: CAWYRDRVKGNYGYTF.

The V and J genes are TRBV9 and TRBJ2-1; tentative D call: TRBD2 (5 bases). The CDR3 consists of 14 residues. V was pared by 0 bases and J by 8 bases, with 12 bases between. CDR1 and CDR2 (germline): SGDLS, YYNGEE. The CDR3 here is CASSVEGLVHEQFF. As DNA, the CDR3 is TGTGCCAGCAGCGTAGAAGGACTTGTCCATGAGCAGTTCTTC. The variable domain in full, with the rest retrieved from reference TRBV9 and TRBJ2-1, is DSGVTQTPKHLITATGQRVTLRCSPRSGDLSVYWYQQSLDQGLQFLIQYYNGEERAKGNILERFSAQQFPDLHSELNLSSLELGDSALYFCASSVEGLVHEQFFGPGTRLTVL.

The chain recombines TRBV5-1 with TRBJ1-3; 7 positions agree with TRBD1. The V and J ends lost 0 bases and 9 bases, in that order; junction bases with no gene match: 3. Per germline, CDR1 SGHRS and CDR2 YFSETQ. There are 13 residues in the CDR3. The CDR3 loop is CASSLEQGTTIYF. Written as DNA, the CDR3 is TGCGCCAGCAGCTTGGAACAGGGGACCACCATATATTTT.

V and J are TRBV5-6 and TRBJ2-5; 8 positions agree with TRBD1. Per germline, CDR1 SGHDT and CDR2 YYEEEE. The CDR3 covers 15 residues. Germline trimming cut 4 bases from V and 5 bases from J; bases unmatched to any gene: 10. CDR3 DNA: TGTGCCAGCAGCCAAGACAGGGGTACTTCGGAGACCCAGTACTTC. It encodes CASSQDRGTSETQYF.

The chain couples TRBV11-3 to TRBJ1-1, with D hard to call. The CDR3 runs to 14 residues. Deletions cut 3 bases from V and 1 base from J, with 9 bases between. Germline CDR1 is SGHNT and CDR2 is YENEEA. The CDR3 DNA is TGTGCCAGCAGCTTCAGCGGCGAGAACACTGAAGCTTTCTTT. Translated: CASSFSGENTEAFF.

This chain joins TRBV18 and TRBJ2-6; 9 bases are a match to TRBD1. This CDR3 has 17 amino acids. CDR1 and CDR2 from the germline V gene are KGHSH and LQKENI. The V segment lost 4 bases and the J segment 1 base; nucleotides outside the gene matches: 5. This chain's CDR3 is CASSQGQGPSGANVLTF. For the CDR3, the DNA is TGTGCCAGCTCACAAGGACAGGGGCCTTCTGGGGCCAACGTCCTGACTTTC.

The V and J genes are TRBV19 and TRBJ2-5; 13 positions agree with TRBD2. This CDR3 is built from 15 residues. Germline loops: CDR1 LNHDA, CDR2 SQIVND (reference sequence). The J segment lost 5 bases and the V segment lost 3 bases, leaving 3 bases of the junction unmatched. CDR3 in DNA: TGTGCCAGTAGTATCACTAGCGGGAGGGGGGAGACCCAGTACTTC. Protein sequence: CASSITSGRGETQYF.

This clone has just a few counts. This chain links TRBV5-8 with TRBJ1-1, with D tentatively TRBD1 (6 bases). CDR1 is SGHTS and CDR2 is YDEGEE in the germline V gene. Trimming cost V 1 base and J 8 bases, with 18 bases left between them. The CDR3 spans 15 residues. The CDR3 protein is CASSLILLLDREAFF. The CDR3 coding sequence is TGTGCCAGCAGCTTGATTCTGCTACTAGACAGGGAAGCTTTCTTT.

This clone was seen more than once but under ten times. This chain connects TRBV7-2 to TRBJ2-5; 9 bases map to TRBD2. After removal of 4 bases from V and 5 bases from J, the junction contained 8 bases not matched to a gene. Germline CDR1 SGHTA, CDR2 FQGNSA. The CDR3 consists of 15 residues. DNA for the CDR3: TGTGCCAGCAGCTCCGCCGCGGGAGGGATGGAGACCCAGTACTTC. As protein: CASSSAAGGMETQYF.

The CDR3 spells CASSLEGGETKQETQYF. As DNA, the CDR3 is TGTGCCAGCAGCTTAGAGGGGGGGGAGACCAAACAAGAGACCCAGTACTTC. The chain couples TRBV5-6 to TRBJ2-5, with a tentative D call TRBD2 (7 bases). The ends were cut back, 2 bases at V and 2 bases at J, with 19 bases in the middle. Germline lookup yields CDR1 SGHDT and CDR2 YYEEEE. There are 17 residues in the CDR3.

This clone came up once. The chain carries TRBV5-1 and TRBJ2-2, with D hard to call. V lost 5 bases and J 5 bases, leaving 7 bases between the germline ends. Germline V gene sequence: CDR1 SGHRS, CDR2 YFSETQ. This CDR3 has 12 residues. CDR3 DNA sequence: TGCGCCAGCAGAGAGACTACCGGGGAGCTGTTTTTT. Translated, it gives CASRETTGELFF.

This rearrangement joins TRBV10-3 to TRBJ2-3, with D perhaps matching TRBD1 (6 bases). Germline V gives CDR1 ENHRY, CDR2 SYGVKD. Trimming cost V 7 bases and J 2 bases, with 13 bases left between them. The CDR3 length is 14 residues. The CDR3 loop is CAITSGQPTDTQYF. The CDR3 DNA sequence: TGTGCCATCACCTCAGGACAGCCCACAGATACGCAGTATTTT.

Only one count was recorded for this clone. J is TRBJ2-3 and V is TRBV9; TRBD2 matches 10 bases. V lost 3 bases, J lost 8 bases, and 15 bases stayed unmatched. CDR3 length: 17 amino acids. Germline values: CDR1 SGDLS, CDR2 YYNGEE. CDR3 protein: CASSASRRSGGGGTQYF. CDR3 in DNA: TGTGCCAGCAGCGCCTCCCGCAGGAGCGGGGGGGGAGGTACGCAGTATTTT.

This chain links TRBV5-1 with TRBJ2-6; 10 nucleotides agree with TRBD1. This CDR3 has 18 residues. The germline gives CDR1 SGHRS, CDR2 YFSETQ. The ends lost 4 bases at V and 1 base at J; junction bases unmatched: 8. The CDR3 DNA follows: TGCGCCAGCAGCGGAGGGACAGGGGACAGGTCTGGGGCCAACGTCCTGACTTTC. Its translation: CASSGGTGDRSGANVLTF.

This clone showed up just a few times. This rearrangement joins TRBV29-1 to TRBJ1-1, with D unresolved. Germline CDR1 is SQVTM and CDR2 is ANQGSEA. The germline V and J ends were trimmed by 3 bases and 0 bases, with 8 bases remaining between them. The CDR3 extends over 13 amino acids. CDR3 sequence (DNA): TGCAGCGTTGATAGAGGTCTGAACACTGAAGCTTTCTTT. This translates into CSVDRGLNTEAFF.

The genes are TRBV9 and TRBJ2-1; TRBD1 matches at 9 bases. The CDR3 is made up of 16 amino acids. Germline V gives CDR1 SGDLS, CDR2 YYNGEE. The V segment lost 4 bases and the J segment 0 bases; nucleotides outside the gene matches: 5. The CDR3 reads CASSTQDRGSYNEQFF. The CDR3 coding sequence is TGTGCCAGCAGCACCCAGGACAGGGGCTCCTACAATGAGCAGTTCTTC.

This clone was seen a handful of times. The J gene is TRBJ1-1, the V gene TRBV9, with TRBD1 matching 9 bases. Germline values: CDR1 SGDLS, CDR2 YYNGEE. The CDR3 has 15 residues. V lost 0 bases, J lost 11 bases, and 11 bases stayed unmatched. CDR3: CASSVDPGQGVEAFF. The CDR3 DNA reads TGTGCCAGCAGCGTAGACCCGGGACAGGGTGTTGAGGCTTTCTTT.

The chain carries TRBV6-5 and TRBJ1-1; perhaps TRBD1 as D (5 bases). The germline V gene encodes CDR1 MNHEY and CDR2 SVGAGI. The V end was cut by 5 bases, the J end by 5 bases, with 18 bases between. CDR3 length equals 15 residues. The CDR3: CASSPWGREETEAFF. In nucleotides, the CDR3 is TGTGCCAGCAGTCCTTGGGGCAGGGAGGAGACTGAAGCTTTCTTT.

The genes are TRBV11-2 and TRBJ1-1; D may be TRBD1 (6 bases). The V gene's germline CDR1 is SGHAT and CDR2 FQNNGV. CDR3 length: 13 residues. Trimming stripped 3 bases from V and 3 bases from J, with 8 bases between. CDR3 amino acids: CASSLRTDTEAFF. CDR3 in DNA: TGTGCCAGCAGCTTGCGGACAGACACTGAAGCTTTCTTT. The entire variable domain, with the rest obtained from reference TRBV11-2 and TRBJ1-1, is as follows: EAGVAQSPRYKIIEKRQSVAFWCNPISGHATLYWYQQILGQGPKLLIQFQNNGVVDDSQLPKDRFSAERLKGVDSTLKIQPAKLEDSAVYLCASSLRTDTEAFFGQGTRLTVV.

The chain links TRBV7-9 to TRBJ2-7; 9 nucleotides match TRBD1. CDR1 is SEHNR and CDR2 is FQNEAQ in the germline V gene (reference sequence). The CDR3 has 14 amino acids. V lost 3 bases to trimming and J lost 7 bases; unmatched junction nucleotides: 7. In DNA form, the CDR3 reads TGTGCCAGCAGCTTTGGTACAGGGGGCCAAGAGCAGTACTTC. It codes for CASSFGTGGQEQYF.

This chain connects TRBV6-5 to TRBJ2-1; 11 bases line up with TRBD2. This CDR3 region has 14 residues. Per germline, CDR1 MNHEY and CDR2 SVGAGI. V was pared by 8 bases and J by 4 bases, with 4 bases of the junction left unmatched. CDR3 region: CASGTSGSYNEQFF. The CDR3 DNA is TGTGCCAGCGGAACTAGCGGGAGTTACAATGAGCAGTTCTTC.

This rearrangement joins TRBV2 to TRBJ2-1; a possible D gene is TRBD2 (6 bases). CDR3 size: 15 residues. The V end lost 7 bases, the J end lost 9 bases, and 22 bases lay between the germline ends. Germline CDR1 SNHLY, CDR2 FYNNEI. CDR3 region: CASIREGTAEGEQFF. CDR3 bases: TGTGCCAGCATCCGCGAGGGGACTGCCGAGGGTGAGCAGTTCTTC. The full variable domain, in which reference TRBV2 and TRBJ2-1 provide the parts outside the CDR3, is EPEVTQTPSHQVTQMGQEVILRCVPISNHLYFYWYRQILGQKVEFLVSFYNNEISEKSEIFDDQFSVERPDGSNFTLKIRSTKLEDSAMYFCASIREGTAEGEQFFGPGTRLTVL.

This clone was counted a few times. The V call is TRBV5-1, the J call TRBJ2-2; D perhaps matches TRBD2 (6 bases). This CDR3 is 16 amino acids long. Trimming pared 4 bases from V and 2 bases from J, leaving 15 bases between. Germline CDR1 reads SGHRS; CDR2 reads YFSETQ. The CDR3 here is CASSPNGTPNTGELFF. The CDR3, as DNA: TGCGCCAGCAGCCCGAACGGGACTCCCAACACCGGGGAGCTGTTTTTT.

The chain carries TRBV7-2 and TRBJ2-6, with TRBD1 identical over 9 bases. Looked up from germline, CDR1 is SGHTA and CDR2 is FQGNSA. This CDR3 has 18 residues. Unmatched junction bases numbered 7, after V lost 2 bases and J lost 2 bases. CDR3 in amino acids: CASSLSTGGWAGANVLTF. The DNA for the CDR3 is TGTGCCAGCAGCTTATCGACAGGGGGTTGGGCTGGGGCCAACGTCCTGACTTTC.

This chain uses TRBV7-2 with TRBJ2-1; D is unclear. V gave up 1 base and J gave up 0 bases, with 7 bases separating them. This CDR3 spans 15 amino acids. Germline-derived CDR1 and CDR2 are SGHTA and FQGNSA. CDR3 DNA: TGTGCCAGCAGCTTAGTGGGCCACTCCTACAATGAGCAGTTCTTC. It codes for CASSLVGHSYNEQFF.

This clone has a handful of counts. A read error may account for a junction end that differs from germline. The V gene is TRBV4-3, the J gene TRBJ1-1; TRBD1 is a possible D gene (6 bases). This CDR3 contains 16 residues. CDR1 and CDR2 (germline): LGHNA, YSLEER. CDR3: CASSFRVAGASTEDFF. DNA of the CDR3: TGCGCCAGCAGCTTCCGGGTTGCAGGGGCGAGCACTGAAGATTTCTTT.

The V gene is TRBV5-4, the J gene TRBJ2-3, with 10 bases identical to TRBD2. Germline V gene lookup returns CDR1 SGHNT and CDR2 YYREEE (reference sequence). The CDR3 sequence is 15 residues long. V was clipped by 3 bases and J by 6 bases; unmatched bases: 7. In DNA, the CDR3 is TGTGCCAGCAGCTCACTAGCGGGACGATTGGATACGCAGTATTTT. Amino acids: CASSSLAGRLDTQYF.

This chain's CDR3 is CASSGGPYEQYF. The CDR3 DNA is TGTGCCAGCAGCGGAGGGCCCTACGAGCAGTACTTC. This chain connects TRBV6-5 to TRBJ2-7; a weak D match, TRBD2 (6 bases). The ends were cut back, 6 bases at V and 2 bases at J, with 8 bases in the middle. CDR3 size: 12 residues. Germline loops: CDR1 MNHEY, CDR2 SVGAGI.